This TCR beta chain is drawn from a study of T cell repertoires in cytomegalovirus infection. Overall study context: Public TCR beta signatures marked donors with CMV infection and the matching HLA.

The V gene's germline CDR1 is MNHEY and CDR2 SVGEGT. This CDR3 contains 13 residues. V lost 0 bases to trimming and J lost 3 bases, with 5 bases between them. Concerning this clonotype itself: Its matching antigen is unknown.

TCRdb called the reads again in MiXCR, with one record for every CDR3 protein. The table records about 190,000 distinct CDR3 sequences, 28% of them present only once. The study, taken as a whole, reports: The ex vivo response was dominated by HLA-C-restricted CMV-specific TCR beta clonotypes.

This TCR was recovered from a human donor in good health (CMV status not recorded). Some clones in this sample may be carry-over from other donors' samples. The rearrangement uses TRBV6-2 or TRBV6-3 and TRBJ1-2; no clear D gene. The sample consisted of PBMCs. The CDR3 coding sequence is TGTGCCAGCAGTTACTCGAGCGACTATGGCTACACCTTC. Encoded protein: CASSYSSDYGYTF.